Listed here are 10 T cell receptor beta chains from one sample, sequenced in a study of control samples from healthy donors and cancer patients. Sequenced by immunoSEQ multiplex PCR; TCRdb stores in-frame clones only, minus some. The sample includes around 30,000 clones, 70% to 90% of them seen just once. Sequenced: PBMCs. The source of these receptors is a woman in her thirties or forties with lung cancer.

The rearrangement links TRBV9 to TRBJ1-2, with 8 nucleotides matching TRBD1. Unmatched junction bases numbered 2, after V lost 3 bases and J lost 1 base. The CDR3 has 14 amino acids. Germline-derived CDR1 and CDR2 are SGDLS and YYNGEE. The CDR3 loop is CASSGGQVNYGYTF. CDR3 sequence (DNA): TGTGCCAGCAGCGGGGGACAGGTTAACTATGGCTACACCTTC.

The chain has TRBV4-1 and TRBJ1-2, with unresolved D. Germline loops: CDR1 MGHRA, CDR2 YSYEKL. V shed 1 base and J shed 2 bases, with 14 bases lying between them. The CDR3 sequence is 16 residues long. The CDR3 DNA reads TGCGCCAGCAGCCAAGTCGGCGGACGGAAAAACTATGGCTACACCTTC. As protein: CASSQVGGRKNYGYTF.

This clone has just a few counts. The chain employs TRBV7-2 and TRBJ1-2; TRBD1 matches at 7 bases. This CDR3 contains 14 residues. Germline CDR1 SGHTA, CDR2 FQGNSA. The V segment lost 1 base and the J segment 9 bases; nucleotides outside the gene matches: 8. The CDR3 DNA sequence: TGTGCCAGCAGCTTAGGGGGTTCCAGGGGGAGCTACACCTTC. This gives the protein CASSLGGSRGSYTF.

This clone was detected only a few times. The chain recombines TRBV19 with TRBJ2-3; D not resolved. In germline, CDR1 is LNHDA, CDR2 SQIVND (reference sequence). CDR3 length: 13 amino acids. Trimming removed 3 bases at V and 6 bases at J, with 10 bases between. CDR3 bases: TGTGCCAGTAGTATTGACTCAAGGGATACGCAGTATTTT. It translates to CASSIDSRDTQYF.

On this clone itself: A read error may produce the germline difference seen at one junction end. The chain is built from TRBV4-2 and TRBJ1-5; 12 nucleotides match TRBD1. CDR1 is LGHNA and CDR2 is YNFKEQ in the germline V gene. CDR3 length: 14 amino acids. The CDR3 here is CASSGTGGNQPQHF. The CDR3 nucleotides are TGTGCCAGCAGCGGGACAGGGGGCAACCAGCCCCAGCATTTT.

V usage is TRBV7-9 and J usage is TRBJ1-2; D call uncertain. V lost 5 bases to trimming and J lost 7 bases, with 17 bases between them. The CDR3 length is 14 residues. CDR1 and CDR2 from the germline V gene are SEHNR and FQNEAQ (reference sequence). The CDR3 reads CASSRDAPEGGYTF. CDR3 coding DNA: TGTGCCAGCAGCCGTGATGCCCCCGAGGGTGGCTACACCTTC.

The chain employs TRBV5-6 and TRBJ1-2, with no clear D. CDR1 and CDR2 (germline): SGHDT, YYEEEE. V lost 2 bases, J lost 4 bases, and 15 bases lay in between. This CDR3 is built from 15 residues. This chain's CDR3 is CASSFPGLRLYGYTF. DNA for the CDR3: TGTGCCAGCAGCTTTCCGGGCCTGAGACTCTATGGCTACACCTTC.

This CDR3 is CASSKPGTGGYEQYF. The CDR3 nucleotides are TGTGCCAGCAGTAAACCCGGGACAGGGGGCTACGAGCAGTACTTC. The V call is TRBV6-5, the J call TRBJ2-7; TRBD1 matches at 11 bases. The germline gives CDR1 MNHEY, CDR2 SVGAGI. CDR3 length equals 15 residues. J lost 3 bases, V lost 5 bases, and 6 bases had no gene match.

CDR3 residues: CASMGQGFYEQYF. CDR3 coding DNA: TGTGCCAGCATGGGACAGGGCTTCTACGAGCAGTACTTC. This chain joins TRBV2 and TRBJ2-7; 9 bases are a match to TRBD1. Trimming took 7 bases from V and 3 from J; bases not matched to a gene: 4. CDR1 is SNHLY and CDR2 is FYNNEI in the germline V gene. The CDR3 has 13 amino acids.

The CDR3 spells CASSTQGSTEAFF. CDR3 bases: TGTGCCAGCAGCACACAGGGGAGTACTGAAGCTTTCTTT. The V call is TRBV7-3, the J call TRBJ1-1, with 7 bases lining up with TRBD1. V dropped 5 bases and J dropped 5; count of bases not matched to a gene: 5. This CDR3 is 13 amino acids long. Germline V gene sequence: CDR1 SGHTA, CDR2 FQGTGA.